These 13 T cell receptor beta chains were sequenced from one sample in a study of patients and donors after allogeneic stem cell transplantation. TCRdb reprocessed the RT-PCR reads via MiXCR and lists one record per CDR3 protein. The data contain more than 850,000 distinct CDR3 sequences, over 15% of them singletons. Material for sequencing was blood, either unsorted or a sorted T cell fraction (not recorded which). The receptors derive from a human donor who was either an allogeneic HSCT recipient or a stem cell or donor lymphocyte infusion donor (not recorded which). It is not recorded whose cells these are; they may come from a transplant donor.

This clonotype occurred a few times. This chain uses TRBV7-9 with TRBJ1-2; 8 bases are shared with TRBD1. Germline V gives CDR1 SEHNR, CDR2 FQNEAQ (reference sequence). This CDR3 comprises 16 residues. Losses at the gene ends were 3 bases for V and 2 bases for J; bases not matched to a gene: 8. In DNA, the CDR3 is TGTGCCAGCAGCTTGCTAGTGGACAGGGTAAACTATGGCTACACCTTC. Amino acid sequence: CASSLLVDRVNYGYTF.

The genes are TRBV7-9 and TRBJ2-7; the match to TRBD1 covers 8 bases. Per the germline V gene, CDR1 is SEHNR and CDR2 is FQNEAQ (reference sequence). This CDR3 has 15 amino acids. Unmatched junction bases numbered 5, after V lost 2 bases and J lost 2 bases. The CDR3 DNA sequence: TGTGCCAGCAGCTTAACCCGACAGGGGACCTACGAGCAGTACTTC. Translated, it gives CASSLTRQGTYEQYF.

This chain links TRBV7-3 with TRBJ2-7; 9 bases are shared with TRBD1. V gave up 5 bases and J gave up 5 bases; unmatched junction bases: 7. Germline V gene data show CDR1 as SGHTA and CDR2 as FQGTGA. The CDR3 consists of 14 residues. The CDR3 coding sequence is TGTGCCAGCAGCCCTACAGGGGGCGCGGACGAGCAGTACTTC. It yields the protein CASSPTGGADEQYF.

In DNA form, the CDR3 reads TGCAGTGCTAGACCAGCCTCTAGCGGGAGCCTCCAAGAGACCCAGTACTTC. Translation: CSARPASSGSLQETQYF. The chain uses TRBV20-1 and TRBJ2-5; 10 bases align to TRBD2. Germline V gives CDR1 DFQATT, CDR2 SNEGSKA (reference sequence). The J segment lost 1 base and the V segment lost 2 bases, leaving 10 bases of the junction unmatched. This CDR3 region has 17 residues.

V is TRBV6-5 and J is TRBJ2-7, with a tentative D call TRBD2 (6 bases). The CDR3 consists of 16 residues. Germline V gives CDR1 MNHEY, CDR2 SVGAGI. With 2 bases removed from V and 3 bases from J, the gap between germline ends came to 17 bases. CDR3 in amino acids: CASSYLPGGGNYEQYF. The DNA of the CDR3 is TGTGCCAGCAGTTACCTCCCCGGGGGAGGTAACTACGAGCAGTACTTC.

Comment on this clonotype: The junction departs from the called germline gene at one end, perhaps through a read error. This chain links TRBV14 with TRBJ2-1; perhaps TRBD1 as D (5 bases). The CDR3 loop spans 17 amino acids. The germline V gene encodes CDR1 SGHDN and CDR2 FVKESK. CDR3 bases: TGTGCCAGCAGCCCCCGAACAGGAACAGTCTCCTCCAATGAGCAGTTCTTC. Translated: CASSPRTGTVSSNEQFF.

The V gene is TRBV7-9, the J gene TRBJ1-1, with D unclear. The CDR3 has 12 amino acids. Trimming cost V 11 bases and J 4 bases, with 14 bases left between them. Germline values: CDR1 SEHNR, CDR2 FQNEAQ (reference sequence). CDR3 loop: CAGSGVGTEAFF. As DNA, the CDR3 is TGTGCCGGGTCCGGGGTGGGCACTGAAGCTTTCTTT.

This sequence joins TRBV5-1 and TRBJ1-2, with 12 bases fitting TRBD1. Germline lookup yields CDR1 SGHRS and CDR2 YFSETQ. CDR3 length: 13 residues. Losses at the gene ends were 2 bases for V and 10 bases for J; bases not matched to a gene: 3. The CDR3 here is CASSFGTGGAYTF. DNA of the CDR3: TGCGCCAGCAGCTTCGGGACAGGGGGCGCCTACACCTTC.

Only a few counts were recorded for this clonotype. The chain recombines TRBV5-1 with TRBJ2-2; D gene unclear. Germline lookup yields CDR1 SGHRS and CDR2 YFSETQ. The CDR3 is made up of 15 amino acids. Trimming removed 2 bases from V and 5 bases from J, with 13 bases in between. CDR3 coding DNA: TGCGCCAGCAGCTTTGGGCTAGTCGAGACCGGGGAGCTGTTTTTT. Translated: CASSFGLVETGELFF.

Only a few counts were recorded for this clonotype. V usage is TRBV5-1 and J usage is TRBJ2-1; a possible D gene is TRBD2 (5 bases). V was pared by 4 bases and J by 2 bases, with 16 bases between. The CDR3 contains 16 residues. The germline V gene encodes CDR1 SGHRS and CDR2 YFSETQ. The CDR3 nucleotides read TGCGCCAGCAGCGCCGACCCACAGAGGGCCTACAATGAGCAGTTCTTC. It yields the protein CASSADPQRAYNEQFF.

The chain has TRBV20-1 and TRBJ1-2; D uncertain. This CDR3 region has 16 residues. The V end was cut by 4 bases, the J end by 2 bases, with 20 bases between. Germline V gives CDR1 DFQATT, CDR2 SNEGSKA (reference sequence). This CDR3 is CSAMGSPTGLNYGYTF. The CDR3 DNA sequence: TGCAGTGCTATGGGCAGCCCAACGGGATTAAACTATGGCTACACCTTC.

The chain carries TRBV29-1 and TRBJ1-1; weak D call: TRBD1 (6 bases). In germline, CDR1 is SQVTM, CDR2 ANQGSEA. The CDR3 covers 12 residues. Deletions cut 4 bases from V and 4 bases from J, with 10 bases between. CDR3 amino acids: CSVVQGSTEAFF. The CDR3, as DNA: TGCAGCGTTGTACAGGGAAGCACTGAAGCTTTCTTT.

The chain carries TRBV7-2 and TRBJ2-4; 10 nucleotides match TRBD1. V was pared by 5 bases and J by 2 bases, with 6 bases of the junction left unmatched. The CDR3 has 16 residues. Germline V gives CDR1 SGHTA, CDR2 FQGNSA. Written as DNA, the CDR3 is TGTGCCAGCAGCACGCGGACAGGGGGGACCAAAAACATTCAGTACTTC. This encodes CASSTRTGGTKNIQYF.